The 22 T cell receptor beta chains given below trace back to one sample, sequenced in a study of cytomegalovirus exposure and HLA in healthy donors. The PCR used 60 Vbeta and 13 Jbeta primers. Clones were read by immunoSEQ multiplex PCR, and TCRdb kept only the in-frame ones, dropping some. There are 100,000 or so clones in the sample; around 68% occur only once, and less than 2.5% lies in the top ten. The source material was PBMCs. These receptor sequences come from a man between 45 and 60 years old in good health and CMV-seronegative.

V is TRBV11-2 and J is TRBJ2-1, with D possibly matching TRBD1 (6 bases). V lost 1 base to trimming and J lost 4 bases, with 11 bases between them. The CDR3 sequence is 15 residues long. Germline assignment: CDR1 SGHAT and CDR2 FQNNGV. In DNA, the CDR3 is TGTGCCAGCAGCTTAGTCAGGGGACGATACAATGAGCAGTTCTTC. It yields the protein CASSLVRGRYNEQFF.

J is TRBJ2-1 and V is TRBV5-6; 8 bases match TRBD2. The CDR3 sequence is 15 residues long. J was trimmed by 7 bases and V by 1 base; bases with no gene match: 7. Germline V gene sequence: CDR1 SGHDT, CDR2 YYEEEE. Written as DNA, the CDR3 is TGTGCCAGCAGCTTGACCGGGACGGGAGGGAATGAGCAGTTCTTC. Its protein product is CASSLTGTGGNEQFF. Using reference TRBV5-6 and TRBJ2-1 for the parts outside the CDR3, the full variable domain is DAGVTQSPTHLIKTRGQQVTLRCSPKSGHDTVSWYQQALGQGPQFIFQYYEEEERQRGNFPDRFSGHQFPNYSSELNVNALLLGDSALYLCASSLTGTGGNEQFFGPGTRLTVL.

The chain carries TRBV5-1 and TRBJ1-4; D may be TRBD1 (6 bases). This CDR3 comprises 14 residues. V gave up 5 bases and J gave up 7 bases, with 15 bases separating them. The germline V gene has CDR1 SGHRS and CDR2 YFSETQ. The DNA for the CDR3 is TGCGCCAGCAGTATGGCAGGGGAAAGTGAAAAACTGTTTTTT. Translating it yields CASSMAGESEKLFF.

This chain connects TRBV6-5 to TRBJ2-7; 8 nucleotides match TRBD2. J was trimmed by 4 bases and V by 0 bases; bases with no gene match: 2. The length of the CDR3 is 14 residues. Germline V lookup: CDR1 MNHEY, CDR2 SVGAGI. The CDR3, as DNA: TGTGCCAGCAGTTACTCTAGCGGGGTTTACGAGCAGTACTTC. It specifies CASSYSSGVYEQYF.

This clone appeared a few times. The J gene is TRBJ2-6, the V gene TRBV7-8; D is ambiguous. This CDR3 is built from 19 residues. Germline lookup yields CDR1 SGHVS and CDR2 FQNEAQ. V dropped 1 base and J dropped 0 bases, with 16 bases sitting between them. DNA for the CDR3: TGTGCCAGCAGCTTAGTTTTTCAGGAAAAGAGCTCTGGGGCCAACGTCCTGACTTTC. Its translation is CASSLVFQEKSSGANVLTF.

The CDR3 coding sequence is TGTGCCAGCAGCAAGGCCACAGGTCAAGATACGCAGTATTTT. Protein product: CASSKATGQDTQYF. The chain recombines TRBV6-1 with TRBJ2-3, with TRBD1 as a possible D gene (5 bases). This CDR3 region has 14 residues. Germline V gives CDR1 MNHNS, CDR2 SASEGT. V shed 6 bases and J shed 5 bases, with 15 bases lying between them.

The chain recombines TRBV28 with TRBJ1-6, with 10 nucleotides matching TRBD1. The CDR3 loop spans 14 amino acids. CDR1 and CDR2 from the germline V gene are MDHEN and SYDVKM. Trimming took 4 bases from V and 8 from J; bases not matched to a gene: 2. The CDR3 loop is CASSSGTGDSPLHF. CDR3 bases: TGTGCCAGCAGTTCAGGGACAGGGGATTCACCCCTCCACTTT.

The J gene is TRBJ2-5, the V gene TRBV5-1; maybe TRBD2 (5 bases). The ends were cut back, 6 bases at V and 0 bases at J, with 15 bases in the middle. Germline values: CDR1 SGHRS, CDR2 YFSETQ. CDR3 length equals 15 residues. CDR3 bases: TGCGCCAGCACCACGGACTCCGGGCACCAAGAGACCCAGTACTTC. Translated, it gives CASTTDSGHQETQYF. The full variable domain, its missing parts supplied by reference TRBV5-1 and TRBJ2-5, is KAGVTQTPRYLIKTRGQQVTLSCSPISGHRSVSWYQQTPGQGLQFLFEYFSETQRNKGNFPGRFSGRQFSNSRSEMNVSTLELGDSALYLCASTTDSGHQETQYFGPGTRLLVL.

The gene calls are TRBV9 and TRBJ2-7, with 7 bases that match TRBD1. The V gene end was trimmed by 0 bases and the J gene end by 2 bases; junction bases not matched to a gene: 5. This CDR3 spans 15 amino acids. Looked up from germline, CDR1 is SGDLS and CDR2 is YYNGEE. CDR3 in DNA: TGTGCCAGCAGCGTAGAGGGACAGCTCACCTACGAGCAGTACTTC. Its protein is CASSVEGQLTYEQYF.

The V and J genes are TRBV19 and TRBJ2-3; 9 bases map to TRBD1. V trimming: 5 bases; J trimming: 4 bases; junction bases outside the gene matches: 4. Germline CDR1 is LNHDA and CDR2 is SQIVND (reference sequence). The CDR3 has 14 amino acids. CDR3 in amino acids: CASSPRTGADTQYF. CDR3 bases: TGTGCCAGTAGTCCTCGGACAGGGGCAGATACGCAGTATTTT.

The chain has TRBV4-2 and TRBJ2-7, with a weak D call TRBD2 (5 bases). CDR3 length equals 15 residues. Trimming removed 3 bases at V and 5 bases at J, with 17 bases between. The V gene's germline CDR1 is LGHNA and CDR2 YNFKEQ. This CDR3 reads CASSQASGFDHEQYF. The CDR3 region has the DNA TGTGCCAGCAGCCAGGCAAGCGGATTTGACCACGAGCAGTACTTC.

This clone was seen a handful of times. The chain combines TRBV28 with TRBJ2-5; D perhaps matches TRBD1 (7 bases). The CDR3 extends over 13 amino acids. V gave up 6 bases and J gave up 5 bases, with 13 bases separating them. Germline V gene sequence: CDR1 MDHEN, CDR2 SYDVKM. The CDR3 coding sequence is TGTGCCAGCAGCCGGACAGGAGGGGAGACCCAGTACTTC. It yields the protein CASSRTGGETQYF. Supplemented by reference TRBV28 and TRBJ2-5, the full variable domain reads DVKVTQSSRYLVKRTGEKVFLECVQDMDHENMFWYRQDPGLGLRLIYFSYDVKMKEKGDIPEGYSVSREKKERFSLILESASTNQTSMYLCASSRTGGETQYFGPGTRLLVL.

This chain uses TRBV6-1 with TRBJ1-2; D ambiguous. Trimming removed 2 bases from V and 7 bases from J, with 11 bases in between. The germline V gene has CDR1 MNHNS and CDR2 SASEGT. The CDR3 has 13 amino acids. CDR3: CASSENLAGGYTF. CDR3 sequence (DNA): TGTGCCAGCAGTGAAAACTTGGCAGGTGGCTACACCTTC.

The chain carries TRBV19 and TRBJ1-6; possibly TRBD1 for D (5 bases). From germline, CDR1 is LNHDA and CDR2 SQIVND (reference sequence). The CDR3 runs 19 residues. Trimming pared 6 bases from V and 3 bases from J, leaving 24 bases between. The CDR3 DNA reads TGTGCCAGTAGCCATGACCCCGCCTCAGGGATATTCTATAATTCACCCCTCCACTTT. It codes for CASSHDPASGIFYNSPLHF.

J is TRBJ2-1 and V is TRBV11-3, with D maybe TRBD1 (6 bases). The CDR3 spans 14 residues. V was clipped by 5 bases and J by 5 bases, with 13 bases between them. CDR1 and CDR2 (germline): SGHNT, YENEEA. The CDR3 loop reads CASSPRGTNNEQFF. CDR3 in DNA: TGTGCCAGCAGCCCAAGGGGGACCAACAATGAGCAGTTCTTC.

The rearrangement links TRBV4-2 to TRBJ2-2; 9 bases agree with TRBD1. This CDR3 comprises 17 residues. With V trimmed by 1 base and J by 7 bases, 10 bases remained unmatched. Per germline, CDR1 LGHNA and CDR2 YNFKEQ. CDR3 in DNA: TGTGCCAGCAGCCAAGTGGGACAGGGTTTCGTAAACGGGGAGCTGTTTTTT. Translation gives CASSQVGQGFVNGELFF.

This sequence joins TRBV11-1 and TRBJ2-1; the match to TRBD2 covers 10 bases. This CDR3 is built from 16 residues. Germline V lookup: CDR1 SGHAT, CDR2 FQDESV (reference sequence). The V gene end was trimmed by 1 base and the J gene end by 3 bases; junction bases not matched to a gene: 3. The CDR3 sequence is CASSLGLAGVYNEQFF. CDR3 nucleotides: TGTGCCAGCAGCTTAGGTCTAGCGGGAGTCTACAATGAGCAGTTCTTC.

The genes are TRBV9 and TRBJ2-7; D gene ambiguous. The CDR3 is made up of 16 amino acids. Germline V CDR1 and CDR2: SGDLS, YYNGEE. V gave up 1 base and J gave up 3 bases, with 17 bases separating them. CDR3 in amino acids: CASSVSVGSTIYEQYF. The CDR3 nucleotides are TGTGCCAGCAGCGTATCAGTAGGAAGTACTATCTACGAGCAGTACTTC.

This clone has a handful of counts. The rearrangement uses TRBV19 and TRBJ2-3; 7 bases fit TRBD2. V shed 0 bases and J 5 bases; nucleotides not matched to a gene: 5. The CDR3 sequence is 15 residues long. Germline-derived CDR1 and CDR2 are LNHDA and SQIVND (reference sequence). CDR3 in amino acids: CASSIDGRGIDTQYF. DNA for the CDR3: TGTGCCAGTAGTATAGATGGGCGGGGGATAGATACGCAGTATTTT.

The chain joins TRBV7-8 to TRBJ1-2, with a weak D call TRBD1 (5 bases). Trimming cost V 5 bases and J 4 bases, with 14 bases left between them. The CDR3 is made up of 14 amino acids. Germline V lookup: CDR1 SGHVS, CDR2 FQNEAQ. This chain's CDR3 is CASSLNAGGYGYTF. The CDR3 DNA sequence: TGTGCCAGCAGCCTCAATGCGGGGGGCTATGGCTACACCTTC.

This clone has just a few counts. The CDR3 sequence is CASSQGLQEGGYTF. The CDR3 DNA follows: TGTGCCAGCAGCCAAGGGCTTCAGGAGGGTGGCTACACCTTC. This sequence joins TRBV7-2 and TRBJ1-2; D call uncertain. The CDR3 contains 14 residues. CDR1 and CDR2 from the germline V gene are SGHTA and FQGNSA. Between the trimmed V and J ends, which lost 5 bases and 7 bases, there was a span of 17 bases.

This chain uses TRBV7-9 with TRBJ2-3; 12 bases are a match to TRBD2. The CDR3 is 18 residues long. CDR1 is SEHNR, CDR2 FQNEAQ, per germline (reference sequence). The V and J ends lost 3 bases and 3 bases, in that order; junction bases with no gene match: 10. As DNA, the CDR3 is TGTGCCAGCAGCTTTTCCATGCAGACTAGCGGGAGTACAGATACGCAGTATTTT. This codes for CASSFSMQTSGSTDTQYF. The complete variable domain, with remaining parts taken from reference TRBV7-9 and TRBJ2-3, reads DTGVSQNPRHKITKRGQNVTFRCDPISEHNRLYWYRQTLGQGPEFLTYFQNEAQLEKSRLLSDRFSAERPKGSFSTLEIQRTEQGDSAMYLCASSFSMQTSGSTDTQYFGPGTRLTVL.